Following are 27 T cell receptor beta chains from one sample sequenced in a study of Graves' ophthalmopathy and Graves' hyperthyroidism. RNA transcripts were the source from which TCR beta CDR3 regions were amplified. The first-round RT-PCR employed HTBI primers together with the Qiagen OneStep RT-PCR kit. A multiplex PCR was then performed as the second round. TCRdb used MiXCR to reprocess the multiplex PCR reads, holding one entry per CDR3 protein. The data contain about 740,000 distinct CDR3 sequences, 35% to 50% of them singletons. The sample consisted of peripheral blood. These receptors all come from an adult man with Graves' ophthalmopathy.

Remarks on this clonotype: One base away lies a much larger clone, so this may be a sequencing read error. V gene TRBV19 combines with J gene TRBJ1-2; D unresolved. Germline V gene data show CDR1 as LNHDA and CDR2 as SQIVND (reference sequence). The CDR3 has 12 amino acids. With 7 bases removed from V and 7 bases from J, the gap between germline ends came to 13 bases. In DNA, the CDR3 is TGTGCCAGTACTACGACGGATATTGGCTACACCTTC. Translating gives CASTTTDIGYTF.

This chain links TRBV25-1 with TRBJ1-6; TRBD1 might be the D (5 bases). V lost 9 bases to trimming and J lost 7 bases, with 13 bases between them. The CDR3 extends over 13 amino acids. Germline V gene sequence: CDR1 MGHDK, CDR2 SYGVNS. CDR3 loop: CASFRASNSPLHF. CDR3 in DNA: TGTGCCAGTTTCAGGGCCTCAAATTCACCCCTCCACTTT.

This clonotype was counted at least ten times. V is TRBV29-1 and J is TRBJ2-5, with D tentatively TRBD1 (5 bases). CDR3 length equals 11 residues. V lost 7 bases to trimming and J lost 5 bases, with 11 bases between them. CDR1 SQVTM and CDR2 ANQGSEA come from the germline V gene. CDR3 bases: TGCAGCGCCTCCCCAGGGGAGACCCAGTACTTC. Its protein is CSASPGETQYF. Combining the CDR3 with reference TRBV29-1 and TRBJ2-5 gives the whole variable domain SAVISQKPSRDICQRGTSLTIQCQVDSQVTMMFWYRQQPGQSLTLIATANQGSEATYESGFVIDKFPISRPNLTFSTLTVSNMSPEDSSIYLCSASPGETQYFGPGTRLLVL.

This chain joins TRBV25-1 and TRBJ2-2; D is uncertain. The V end lost 5 bases, the J end lost 2 bases, and 18 bases lay between the germline ends. From germline, CDR1 is MGHDK and CDR2 SYGVNS. CDR3 size: 17 residues. CDR3 sequence (DNA): TGTGCCAGCAGTTTTCTTTCGTCGGGCCTTAACACCGGGGAGCTGTTTTTT. Its translation is CASSFLSSGLNTGELFF.

V gene TRBV20-1 combines with J gene TRBJ1-1; no clear D. The length of the CDR3 is 14 residues. The germline gives CDR1 DFQATT, CDR2 SNEGSKA (reference sequence). Trimming shortened V by 5 bases and J by 0 bases, and 13 bases separated the two germline ends. The CDR3 reads CSAPSPTMNTEAFF. The CDR3 DNA sequence: TGCAGTGCTCCTTCCCCCACTATGAACACTGAAGCTTTCTTT.

The chain links TRBV15 to TRBJ2-7; 10 bases match TRBD1. The length of the CDR3 is 15 residues. Germline values: CDR1 LNHNV, CDR2 YYDKDF (reference sequence). Trimming took 4 bases from V and 5 from J; bases not matched to a gene: 8. CDR3 region: CATSKSRDRGDEQYF. The CDR3 bases are TGTGCCACCAGCAAGAGCCGGGACAGGGGCGACGAGCAGTACTTC.

This chain links TRBV2 with TRBJ1-1; no reliable D call. Germline CDR1 reads SNHLY; CDR2 reads FYNNEI. Deletions cut 6 bases from V and 2 bases from J, with 13 bases between. CDR3 length equals 14 residues. CDR3 residues: CASRYKRANTEAFF. CDR3 nucleotide sequence: TGTGCCAGCAGGTACAAGAGGGCTAACACTGAAGCTTTCTTT.

V gene TRBV25-1 combines with J gene TRBJ2-5; D unclear. The CDR3 extends over 14 amino acids. Trimming left V 5 bases short and J 5 bases short, with 15 bases between. Germline CDR1 reads MGHDK; CDR2 reads SYGVNS. Here the CDR3 DNA reads TGTGCCAGCAGTTTACCGCGGCGTGGGGAGACCCAGTACTTC. As protein: CASSLPRRGETQYF.

The chain couples TRBV4-2 to TRBJ2-7, with TRBD2 identical over 11 bases. This CDR3 spans 16 amino acids. J gave up 2 bases and V 1 base, and 4 bases lay outside the gene matches. CDR1 LGHNA and CDR2 YNFKEQ come from the germline V gene. The CDR3 spells CASSQGLAGIAYEQYF. Written as DNA, the CDR3 is TGTGCCAGCAGCCAAGGACTAGCGGGAATAGCCTACGAGCAGTACTTC.

Only a few counts were recorded for this clonotype. This chain joins TRBV7-2 and TRBJ2-3; D gene uncertain. CDR1 and CDR2 (germline): SGHTA, FQGNSA. The CDR3 totals 11 residues. The V end lost 4 bases, the J end lost 8 bases, and 7 bases lay between the germline ends. CDR3 nucleotides: TGTGCCAGCAGCTCGTTAAGTACGCAGTATTTT. Its translation: CASSSLSTQYF.

The genes are TRBV27 and TRBJ1-6; weak D call: TRBD1 (6 bases). CDR1 and CDR2 from the germline V gene are MNHEY and SMNVEV (reference sequence). Trimming stripped 6 bases from V and 9 bases from J, with 12 bases between. This CDR3 is built from 13 residues. CDR3 in amino acids: CASRSGAISPLHF. The DNA for the CDR3 is TGTGCCAGCAGATCAGGGGCAATTTCACCCCTCCACTTT.

This clonotype was observed at least ten times. The V gene is TRBV19, the J gene TRBJ1-5; weak D call: TRBD1 (5 bases). This CDR3 region has 14 residues. CDR1 is LNHDA and CDR2 is SQIVND in the germline V gene (reference sequence). Trimming took 3 bases from V and 4 from J, leaving 10 bases between them. The DNA for the CDR3 is TGTGCCAGTAGTATCCAGGGTAGGAATCAGCCCCAGCATTTT. It is translated as CASSIQGRNQPQHF. The whole variable domain, filled in from reference TRBV19 and TRBJ1-5, reads DGGITQSPKYLFRKEGQNVTLSCEQNLNHDAMYWYRQDPGQGLRLIYYSQIVNDFQKGDIAEGYSVSREKKESFPLTVTSAQKNPTAFYLCASSIQGRNQPQHFGDGTRLSIL.

This clonotype came up many times. CDR3 DNA: TGCAGCGTGTCCGCGACAGGGGTGGGCAATCAGCCCCAGCATTTT. Protein: CSVSATGVGNQPQHF. This chain uses TRBV29-1 with TRBJ1-5; TRBD1 matches at 8 bases. J lost 2 bases, V lost 6 bases, and 9 bases had no gene match. Germline V gene lookup returns CDR1 SQVTM and CDR2 ANQGSEA. The CDR3 is made up of 15 amino acids.

This clonotype was counted many times. The rearrangement links TRBV25-1 to TRBJ2-2, with D uncertain. The CDR3 consists of 12 residues. Trimming left V 6 bases short and J 7 bases short, with 9 bases between. The germline CDR1 and CDR2 sequences are MGHDK and SYGVNS. CDR3 amino acids: CASSPYGGELFF. The CDR3 DNA follows: TGTGCCAGCAGCCCATATGGCGGGGAGCTGTTTTTT.

The rearrangement links TRBV10-3 to TRBJ1-4; weak D call: TRBD1 (5 bases). The CDR3 contains 13 residues. CDR1 and CDR2 (germline): ENHRY, SYGVKD. V was trimmed by 5 bases and J by 8 bases, leaving 12 bases between them. The CDR3 sequence is CAISYSGREKLFF. The CDR3 DNA reads as TGTGCCATCAGTTACTCAGGGAGAGAAAAACTGTTTTTT.

This clonotype came up a few times. This rearrangement joins TRBV4-3 to TRBJ1-4, with unresolved D. Germline CDR1 and CDR2: LGHNA and YSLEER. The CDR3 totals 16 residues. The V and J ends lost 3 bases and 8 bases respectively, with 19 bases between them. CDR3 sequence (DNA): TGCGCCAGCAGCCAGAATGGAGGATCCGTACGGGAAAAACTGTTTTTT. Translating it yields CASSQNGGSVREKLFF.

There are many counts of this clonotype. This sequence joins TRBV10-3 and TRBJ2-6; TRBD2 agrees at 9 bases. This CDR3 contains 18 residues. Germline CDR1 and CDR2: ENHRY and SYGVKD. Losses at the gene ends were 4 bases for V and 0 bases for J; bases not matched to a gene: 7. The CDR3 loop reads CAISAKAGGVSGANVLTF. DNA for the CDR3: TGTGCCATCAGTGCCAAAGCGGGGGGCGTCTCTGGGGCCAACGTCCTGACTTTC.

In its sample, this clonotype was seen a few times. This sequence joins TRBV25-1 and TRBJ1-6; TRBD1 aligns across 7 bases. The germline gives CDR1 MGHDK, CDR2 SYGVNS. Trimming at V came to 6 bases and at J to 6 bases, leaving 5 bases not matched to a gene. The CDR3 loop spans 14 amino acids. CDR3 in DNA: TGTGCCAGCAGAGCCAGACAGGGTAATTCACCCCTCCACTTT. This codes for CASRARQGNSPLHF.

The rearrangement uses TRBV11-1 and TRBJ2-7; 8 bases agree with TRBD2. With the DNA end fitting TRBJ2-1 better, the J assignment may be wrong. Germline V gene lookup returns CDR1 SGHAT and CDR2 FQDESV (reference sequence). The CDR3 spans 14 residues. CDR3 sequence (DNA): TGTGCCAGCAGCCCAGATGGACTAGCTGGTGAGCAGTTCTTC. Protein: CASSPDGLAGEQFF.

The chain uses TRBV6-1 and TRBJ1-2; TRBD1 might be the D (6 bases). The CDR3 sequence is 11 residues long. V lost 1 base to trimming and J lost 12 bases, with 9 bases between them. CDR1 and CDR2 (germline): MNHNS, SASEGT. The CDR3 spells CASSEGGGNTF. The DNA for the CDR3 is TGTGCCAGCAGTGAAGGGGGGGGCAACACCTTC.

The chain carries TRBV29-1 and TRBJ2-3, with 10 nucleotides matching TRBD2. Germline-derived CDR1 and CDR2 are SQVTM and ANQGSEA. The CDR3 length is 15 residues. J gave up 0 bases and V 6 bases, and 6 bases lay outside the gene matches. CDR3 DNA sequence: TGCAGCGTCCAGACTAGCGGGCTTAGCACAGATACGCAGTATTTT. Its protein product is CSVQTSGLSTDTQYF.

For this clonotype: The junction differs from germline at one of its ends, possibly a read error. This sequence joins TRBV7-2 and TRBJ1-2, with D unclear. This CDR3 is 8 amino acids long. Germline values: CDR1 SGHTA, CDR2 FQGNSA. CDR3 coding DNA: TGTGCCAGCAGTTACTCGATCTTC. Translation: CASSYSIF.

The sample holds one count of this clonotype. V usage is TRBV6-1 and J usage is TRBJ2-7, with a possible D match to TRBD1 (6 bases). Per the germline V gene, CDR1 is MNHNS and CDR2 is SASEGT. V gave up 8 bases and J gave up 3 bases, with 14 bases separating them. The CDR3 runs 13 residues. The DNA for the CDR3 is TGTGCCAGCTCGCGGACAGAAAACTACGAGCAGTACTTC. It yields the protein CASSRTENYEQYF.

This clonotype was observed many times. This chain's CDR3 is CASDPGPNSPLHF. The DNA of the CDR3 is TGTGCCAGCGACCCGGGACCTAATTCACCCCTCCACTTT. The V and J genes are TRBV7-3 and TRBJ1-6, with D possibly being TRBD1 (5 bases). V lost 8 bases and J lost 6, with 11 bases in between. Germline loops: CDR1 SGHTA, CDR2 FQGTGA. The CDR3 contains 13 residues.

The sample holds many counts of this clonotype. The gene calls are TRBV9 and TRBJ1-1; D perhaps matches TRBD1 (6 bases). The CDR3 extends over 16 amino acids. Per germline, CDR1 SGDLS and CDR2 YYNGEE. V lost 3 bases to trimming and J lost 1 base, with 16 bases between them. CDR3 protein: CASSDNPGHPNTEAFF. CDR3 nucleotides: TGTGCCAGCAGCGATAACCCGGGACACCCGAACACTGAAGCTTTCTTT. Filled out from reference TRBV9 and TRBJ1-1, the complete variable domain reads DSGVTQTPKHLITATGQRVTLRCSPRSGDLSVYWYQQSLDQGLQFLIQYYNGEERAKGNILERFSAQQFPDLHSELNLSSLELGDSALYFCASSDNPGHPNTEAFFGQGTRLTVV.

This clonotype was seen a handful of times. This rearrangement joins TRBV15 to TRBJ1-5, with D uncertain. The germline gives CDR1 LNHNV, CDR2 YYDKDF (reference sequence). CDR3 size: 16 residues. Trimming left V 0 bases short and J 8 bases short, with 17 bases between. CDR3 coding DNA: TGTGCCACCAGCAGAGAAACGGATATCCCTCTTAAGCCCCAGCATTTT. Translated: CATSRETDIPLKPQHF.

A word on this clonotype: A much larger clone sits a single nucleotide away, making a read error possible. The chain uses TRBV19 and TRBJ2-6, with TRBD2 as a possible D gene (6 bases). Germline CDR1 LNHDA, CDR2 SQIVND (reference sequence). The CDR3 loop spans 17 amino acids. With 8 bases removed from V and 0 bases from J, the gap between germline ends came to 17 bases. Here the CDR3 reads CASGPEAGYSGANVLTF. CDR3 nucleotides: TGTGCCAGTGGCCCTGAGGCGGGGTACTCTGGGGCCAACGTCCTGACTTTC.